This record concerns one T cell receptor beta chain sequence. Antigen specificity is unknown. One base away lies a much larger clone, so this may be a sequencing read error. The sample originates from a study of regulatory T cells in long-lasting Graves disease. Study-wide results and caveats: Persistent Graves' patients had lower TCR diversity than newly diagnosed ones.

TCR beta libraries were built with iRepertoire HTBI primers and Arm-PCR of CDR3 regions. MiXCR was run by TCRdb on the multiplex PCR reads, yielding one entry per CDR3 protein. The sample records about 400,000 distinct CDR3 sequences, about 17% being singletons. Noted time point: newly diagnosed GD, antithyroid drugs for less than 3 months. Extracted PBMC RNA gave rise to the TCR library. Patients were enrolled at an endocrinology department in Xi'an, China. The collection involved drawing nine milliliters of peripheral blood into EDTA tubes. The same sample was also used in a study of T cells in Graves' hyperthyroidism and ophthalmopathy.

The TCR was taken from a woman aged 18-29 years with Graves disease. The sequences come from peripheral blood mononuclear cells (PBMCs), collected at new diagnosis, from a patient treated with antithyroid drugs.

The CDR3 DNA is TGTGCCAGCAGGACCACCGATGCGGGTGAGCAGTACTTC. It specifies CASRTTDAGEQYF. This rearrangement joins TRBV6-1 to TRBJ2-7; maybe TRBD2 (5 bases). The germline V gene encodes CDR1 MNHNS and CDR2 SASEGT. The V end lost 6 bases, the J end lost 7 bases, and 16 bases lay between the germline ends. The CDR3 is made up of 13 amino acids.